This T cell receptor (beta chain) appears in the sequencing data of a study of OX40 agonist ivuxolimab in advanced cancers. Looked up from germline, CDR1 is SSHAT and CDR2 is FNYEAQ (reference sequence). CDR3 size: 15 residues. V shed 5 bases and J shed 3 bases, with 13 bases lying between them. Assay: immunoSEQ multiplex PCR; the TCRdb copy retains only in-frame clones and omits some. The table lists around 26,000 clones, about 80% of them singletons. The sample in question was CD4+ or CD8+ T cells sorted from blood, obtained in a trial of the OX40 agonist ivuxolimab. V and J are TRBV7-7 and TRBJ2-2; D ambiguous. The TCR was taken from an adult with an advanced solid tumor such as melanoma, head and neck, liver or kidney cancer. CDR3 DNA sequence: TGTGCCAGCAGCCTAGGCACTTCTTACACCGGGGAGCTGTTTTTT. This translates into CASSLGTSYTGELFF.